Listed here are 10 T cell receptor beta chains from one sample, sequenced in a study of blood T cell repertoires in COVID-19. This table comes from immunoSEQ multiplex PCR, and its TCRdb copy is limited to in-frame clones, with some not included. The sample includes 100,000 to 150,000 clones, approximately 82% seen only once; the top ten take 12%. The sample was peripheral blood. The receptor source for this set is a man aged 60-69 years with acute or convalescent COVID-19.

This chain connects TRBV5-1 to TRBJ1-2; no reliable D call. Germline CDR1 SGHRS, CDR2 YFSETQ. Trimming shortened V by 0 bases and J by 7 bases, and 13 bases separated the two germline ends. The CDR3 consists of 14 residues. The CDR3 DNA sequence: TGCGCCAGCAGCTTGGGTCGGTCAAACCCTGGCTACACCTTC. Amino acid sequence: CASSLGRSNPGYTF. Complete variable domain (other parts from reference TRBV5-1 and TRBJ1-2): KAGVTQTPRYLIKTRGQQVTLSCSPISGHRSVSWYQQTPGQGLQFLFEYFSETQRNKGNFPGRFSGRQFSNSRSEMNVSTLELGDSALYLCASSLGRSNPGYTFGSGTRLTVV.

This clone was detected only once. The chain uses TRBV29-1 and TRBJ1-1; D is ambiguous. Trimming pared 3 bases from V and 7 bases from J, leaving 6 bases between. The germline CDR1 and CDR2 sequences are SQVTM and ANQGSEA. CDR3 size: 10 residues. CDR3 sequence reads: CSVDTDEAFF. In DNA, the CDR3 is TGCAGCGTTGACACTGATGAAGCTTTCTTT.

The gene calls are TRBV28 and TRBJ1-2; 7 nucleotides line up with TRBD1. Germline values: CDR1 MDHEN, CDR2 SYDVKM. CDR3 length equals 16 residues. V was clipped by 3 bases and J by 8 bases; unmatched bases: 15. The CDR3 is CASSLWGTGAPMGYTF. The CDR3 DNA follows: TGTGCCAGCAGTTTGTGGGGCACAGGGGCTCCTATGGGCTACACCTTC.

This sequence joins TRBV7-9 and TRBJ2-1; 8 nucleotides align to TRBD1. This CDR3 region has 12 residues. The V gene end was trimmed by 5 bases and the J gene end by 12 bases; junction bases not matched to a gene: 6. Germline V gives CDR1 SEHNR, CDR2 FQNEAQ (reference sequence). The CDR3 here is CASSTDRGGQFF. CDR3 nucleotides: TGTGCCAGCAGCACAGACAGGGGTGGGCAGTTCTTC.

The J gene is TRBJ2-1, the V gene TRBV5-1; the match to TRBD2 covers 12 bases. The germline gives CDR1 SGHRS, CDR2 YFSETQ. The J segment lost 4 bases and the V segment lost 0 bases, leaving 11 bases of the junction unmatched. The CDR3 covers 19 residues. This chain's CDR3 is CASSLEGFKTSGSYNEQFF. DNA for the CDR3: TGCGCCAGCAGCTTGGAAGGGTTCAAGACTAGCGGGAGTTACAATGAGCAGTTCTTC.

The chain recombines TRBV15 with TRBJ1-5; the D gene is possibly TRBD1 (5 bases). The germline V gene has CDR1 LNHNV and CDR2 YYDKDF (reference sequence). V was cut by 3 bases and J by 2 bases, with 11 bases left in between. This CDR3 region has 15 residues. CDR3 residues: CATSRAARGNQPQHF. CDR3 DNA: TGTGCCACCAGCAGGGCAGCCAGGGGCAATCAGCCCCAGCATTTT.

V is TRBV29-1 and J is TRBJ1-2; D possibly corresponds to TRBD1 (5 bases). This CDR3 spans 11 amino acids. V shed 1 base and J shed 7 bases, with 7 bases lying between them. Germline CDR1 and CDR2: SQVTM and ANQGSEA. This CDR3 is CSVEVQGGYTF. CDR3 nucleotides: TGCAGCGTTGAAGTCCAGGGTGGCTACACCTTC.

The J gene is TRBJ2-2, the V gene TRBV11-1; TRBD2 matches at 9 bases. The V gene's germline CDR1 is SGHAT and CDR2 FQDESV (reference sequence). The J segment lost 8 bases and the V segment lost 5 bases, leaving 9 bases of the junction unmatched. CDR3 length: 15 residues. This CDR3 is CASSTDSGSSGELFF. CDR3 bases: TGTGCCAGCAGCACAGATAGCGGGAGTAGTGGGGAGCTGTTTTTT.

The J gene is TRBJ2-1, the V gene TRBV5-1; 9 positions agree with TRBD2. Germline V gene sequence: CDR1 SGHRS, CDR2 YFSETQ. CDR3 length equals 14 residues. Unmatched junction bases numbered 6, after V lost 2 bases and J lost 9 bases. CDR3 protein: CASSFLAGVGEQFF. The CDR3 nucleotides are TGCGCCAGCAGCTTTTTAGCGGGAGTGGGTGAGCAGTTCTTC.

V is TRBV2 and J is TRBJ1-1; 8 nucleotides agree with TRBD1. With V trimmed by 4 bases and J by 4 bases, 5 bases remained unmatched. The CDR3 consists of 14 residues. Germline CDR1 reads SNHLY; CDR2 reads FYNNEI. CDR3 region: CASSGQGPGTEAFF. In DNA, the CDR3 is TGTGCCAGCAGTGGACAGGGGCCTGGCACTGAAGCTTTCTTT.